What follows are 28 T cell receptor beta chains derived from one specimen sequenced in a study of vaccination and CD4 T cells after COVID-19. These TCRs' antigens remain unknown. The sample's time point: late sampling 161 to 241 days after vaccination in a few convalescent patients. Treatment: approximately nine-day PBMC culture with coronavirus spike peptide pools or control peptides (ViraFEST assay). Oncomine TCR Beta short-read sequencing was applied to DNA from cultured CD4+ T cells. TCRdb passed the PCR reads through MiXCR, listing each CDR3 protein once. The sample contains 25,000 to 30,000 distinct CDR3 sequences, roughly 38% of which appear only once. Sequences were derived from CD4+ T cells from blood, cultured in vitro, sampled about 7 months after SARS-CoV-2 vaccination. The receptors derive from a human donor who had recovered from COVID-19.

The chain joins TRBV28 to TRBJ2-1; the D call may be TRBD1 or TRBD2 (5 bases each). This CDR3 region has 16 residues. Trimming removed 6 bases at V and 7 bases at J, with 22 bases between. Germline V CDR1 and CDR2: MDHEN, SYDVKM. In nucleotides, the CDR3 is TGTGCCAGCAGCCTCTTTAGCTGGGACGTGGGGAATGAGCAGTTCTTC. Protein product: CASSLFSWDVGNEQFF.

The CDR3 reads CASSYGGNYGYTF. CDR3 nucleotide sequence: TGTGCCAGCAGTTACGGAGGGAACTATGGCTACACCTTC. The rearrangement uses TRBV28 and TRBJ1-2; no firm D call. Germline V CDR1 and CDR2: MDHEN, SYDVKM. The CDR3 has 13 amino acids. The V gene lost 4 bases and the J gene lost 2 bases, with 8 bases spanning the gap.

A few counts support this clonotype. V and J are TRBV2 and TRBJ2-7; tentative D call: TRBD2 (6 bases). V shed 3 bases and J shed 3 bases, with 6 bases lying between them. This CDR3 is built from 12 residues. Germline V gene sequence: CDR1 SNHLY, CDR2 FYNNEI. CDR3 nucleotides: TGTGCCAGCAGTGAGGAGGGCTACGAGCAGTACTTC. Protein: CASSEEGYEQYF.

This clonotype was detected a few times. This chain joins TRBV18 and TRBJ1-2; D is undetermined. Germline V lookup: CDR1 KGHSH, CDR2 LQKENI. V was shortened by 1 base and J by 7 bases, with 7 bases between the two germline ends. This CDR3 comprises 12 residues. This CDR3 reads CASSPQRAGYTF. In nucleotides, the CDR3 is TGTGCCAGCTCACCACAGAGGGCTGGCTACACCTTC.

This clonotype was seen more than once but under ten times. This chain links TRBV19 with TRBJ2-3, with 13 bases aligning to TRBD2. The germline V gene encodes CDR1 LNHDA and CDR2 SQIVND (reference sequence). Losses at the gene ends were 6 bases for V and 6 bases for J; bases not matched to a gene: 3. The CDR3 has 14 residues. CDR3 region: CASSRTSGSDTQYF. The CDR3, as DNA: TGTGCCAGTAGCCGGACTAGCGGGAGTGATACGCAGTATTTT.

The V gene is TRBV7-2, the J gene TRBJ1-1; D uncertain. Trimming stripped 0 bases from V and 8 bases from J, with 7 bases between. In germline, CDR1 is SGHTA, CDR2 FQGNSA. This CDR3 comprises 12 residues. CDR3 sequence: CASSLARIEAFF. In nucleotides, the CDR3 is TGTGCCAGCAGCTTAGCCAGAATCGAAGCTTTCTTT.

This clonotype was observed once. The chain uses TRBV15 and TRBJ2-2; D could derive from TRBD1 or TRBD2 (5 bases each). The germline CDR1 and CDR2 sequences are LNHNV and YYDKDF (reference sequence). The CDR3 runs 15 residues. Deletions cut 1 base from V and 3 bases from J, with 9 bases between. As DNA, the CDR3 is TGTGCCACCAGCAGAGCGATGGGGGACACCGGGGAGCTGTTTTTT. Protein: CATSRAMGDTGELFF. Supplemented by reference TRBV15 and TRBJ2-2, the full variable domain reads DAMVIQNPRYQVTQFGKPVTLSCSQTLNHNVMYWYQQKSSQAPKLLFHYYDKDFNNEADTPDNFQSRRPNTSFCFLDIRSPGLGDTAMYLCATSRAMGDTGELFFGEGSRLTVL.

V and J are TRBV19 and TRBJ2-6; weak D call: TRBD1 (6 bases). V was shortened by 10 bases and J by 0 bases, with 16 bases between the two germline ends. The CDR3 is 16 amino acids. CDR1 and CDR2 (germline): LNHDA, SQIVND (reference sequence). The DNA of the CDR3 is TGTGCCACCGCGCAGGGGTCAAGCTCTGGGGCCAACGTCCTGACTTTC. It codes for CATAQGSSSGANVLTF. The variable domain in full, with the rest retrieved from reference TRBV19 and TRBJ2-6, is DGGITQSPKYLFRKEGQNVTLSCEQNLNHDAMYWYRQDPGQGLRLIYYSQIVNDFQKGDIAEGYSVSREKKESFPLTVTSAQKNPTAFYLCATAQGSSSGANVLTFGAGSRLTVL.

This clonotype was seen a handful of times. The genes are TRBV6-5 and TRBJ2-3; D might be TRBD1 (5 bases). In germline, CDR1 is MNHEY, CDR2 SVGAGI. This CDR3 spans 14 amino acids. Trimming cost V 2 bases and J 5 bases, with 11 bases left between them. CDR3 in DNA: TGTGCCAGCAGTTACGACTTAAGGGGAGATACGCAGTATTTT. It codes for CASSYDLRGDTQYF.

The chain combines TRBV6-2 or TRBV6-3 with TRBJ1-6; weak D call: TRBD1 (5 bases). This CDR3 has 14 residues. V dropped 1 base and J dropped 6 bases, with 7 bases sitting between them. Germline loops: CDR1 MNHEY, CDR2 SVGEGT. As DNA, the CDR3 is TGTGCCAGCAGTTACTTGACAGCTAATTCACCCCTCCACTTT. Translation gives CASSYLTANSPLHF.

This clonotype was observed a handful of times. This chain uses TRBV2 with TRBJ2-7; D uncertain. This CDR3 contains 11 residues. Trimming pared 7 bases from V and 3 bases from J, leaving 7 bases between. The germline gives CDR1 SNHLY, CDR2 FYNNEI. The CDR3 DNA reads TGTGCCAGCAAAGAGCTCTACGAGCAGTACTTC. Protein sequence: CASKELYEQYF.

The chain is built from TRBV12-3 or TRBV12-4 and TRBJ1-6; D is possibly TRBD1 (5 bases). V was clipped by 5 bases and J by 10 bases, with 15 bases between them. The CDR3 consists of 14 residues. In DNA, the CDR3 is TGTGCCAGCAGTACACAGGTGGGGACCTCACCCCTCCACTTT. Translating gives CASSTQVGTSPLHF.

In DNA form, the CDR3 reads TGCAGTGCTAGAGCGGCTAGCGGGGGGGAAGATACGCAGTATTTT. Encoded protein: CSARAASGGEDTQYF. V gene TRBV20-1 combines with J gene TRBJ2-3; TRBD2 matches 12 bases. CDR1 DFQATT and CDR2 SNEGSKA come from the germline V gene (reference sequence). This CDR3 has 15 amino acids. The J segment lost 5 bases and the V segment lost 1 base, leaving 4 bases of the junction unmatched.

By its share, this clonotype is medium-sized. The rearrangement links TRBV7-9 to TRBJ2-5; the match to TRBD2 covers 7 bases. J gave up 1 base and V 0 bases, and 5 bases lay outside the gene matches. The germline gives CDR1 SEHNR, CDR2 FQNEAQ (reference sequence). The CDR3 extends over 16 amino acids. CDR3 sequence reads: CASSLAASGSQETQYF. CDR3 DNA: TGTGCCAGCAGCTTAGCGGCTAGCGGCTCCCAAGAGACCCAGTACTTC.

The chain recombines TRBV2 with TRBJ2-1; D not certain. V was pared by 4 bases and J by 4 bases, with 5 bases between. This CDR3 comprises 12 residues. The germline V gene encodes CDR1 SNHLY and CDR2 FYNNEI. The DNA of the CDR3 is TGTGCCAGCAGTGGGGTGTACAATGAGCAGTTCTTC. This encodes CASSGVYNEQFF.

The rearrangement uses TRBV28 and TRBJ1-2; 10 bases map to TRBD1. Trimming cost V 6 bases and J 6 bases; bases outside gene matches: 19. In germline, CDR1 is MDHEN, CDR2 SYDVKM. The CDR3 loop spans 18 amino acids. The CDR3: CASSGKTGGPGYIHGYTF. The DNA for the CDR3 is TGTGCCAGCAGCGGAAAGACAGGGGGCCCCGGCTACATACATGGCTACACCTTC.

The rearrangement joins TRBV7-8 to TRBJ2-3; D is uncertain. This CDR3 is built from 13 residues. V gave up 3 bases and J gave up 2 bases, with 6 bases separating them. The germline gives CDR1 SGHVS, CDR2 FQNEAQ. CDR3 loop: CASSFAYTDTQYF. The CDR3 DNA follows: TGTGCCAGCAGCTTTGCCTACACAGATACGCAGTATTTT.

The chain recombines TRBV20-1 with TRBJ2-1, with TRBD2 matching 11 bases. Germline V gene sequence: CDR1 DFQATT, CDR2 SNEGSKA (reference sequence). V lost 5 bases and J lost 5; bases outside the gene matches: 8. The CDR3 consists of 15 residues. The CDR3 region has the DNA TGCAGTGCTCTCACCACTAGCGGGAGTGACAATGAGCAGTTCTTC. Encoded protein: CSALTTSGSDNEQFF.

This chain connects TRBV5-5 to TRBJ1-2, with D maybe TRBD1 (6 bases). CDR1 and CDR2 (germline): SGHKS, YYEKEE (reference sequence). The V gene lost 4 bases and the J gene lost 0 bases, with 16 bases spanning the gap. The length of the CDR3 is 16 residues. The CDR3 loop is CASSGGAAGANYGYTF. The CDR3 DNA reads as TGTGCCAGCAGCGGCGGGGCGGCAGGGGCTAACTATGGCTACACCTTC.

The CDR3 sequence: CSAKVGDTEAFF. The CDR3 nucleotides are TGCAGTGCTAAGGTCGGCGACACTGAAGCTTTCTTT. V usage is TRBV20-1 and J usage is TRBJ1-1; no reliable D call. The CDR3 totals 12 residues. CDR1 is DFQATT and CDR2 is SNEGSKA in the germline V gene (reference sequence). The V gene lost 4 bases and the J gene lost 3 bases, with 9 bases spanning the gap.

The chain is built from TRBV28 and TRBJ2-7, with TRBD2 matching over 16 bases. The CDR3 has 18 amino acids. The germline V gene encodes CDR1 MDHEN and CDR2 SYDVKM. The V segment lost 2 bases and the J segment 0 bases; nucleotides outside the gene matches: 4. The CDR3 nucleotides are TGTGCCAGCAGTTTAGGGGGACTAGCGGGAGGGAGCTCCTACGAGCAGTACTTC. It encodes CASSLGGLAGGSSYEQYF.

V is TRBV15 and J is TRBJ2-3, with 8 nucleotides matching TRBD1. Germline-derived CDR1 and CDR2 are LNHNV and YYDKDF (reference sequence). Trimming took 2 bases from V and 6 from J; bases not matched to a gene: 7. The CDR3 covers 15 residues. CDR3 region: CATSRRQGASDTQYF. CDR3 DNA: TGTGCCACCAGCAGAAGGCAGGGGGCGTCTGATACGCAGTATTTT.

V gene TRBV7-3 combines with J gene TRBJ2-1, with TRBD2 as a possible D gene (5 bases). The V gene lost 2 bases and the J gene lost 12 bases, with 17 bases spanning the gap. This CDR3 contains 14 residues. The germline CDR1 and CDR2 sequences are SGHTA and FQGTGA. In DNA, the CDR3 is TGTGCCAGCAGCTTATCCCCAACGAGCGGTAGGCAGTTCTTC. It specifies CASSLSPTSGRQFF. The entire variable domain, with the rest obtained from reference TRBV7-3 and TRBJ2-1, is as follows: GAGVSQTPSNKVTEKGKYVELRCDPISGHTALYWYRQSLGQGPEFLIYFQGTGAADDSGLPNDRFFAVRPEGSVSTLKIQRTERGDSAVYLCASSLSPTSGRQFFGPGTRLTVL.

Written as DNA, the CDR3 is TGCGCCAGCAGCCCCCTAGGGGAGGGGTACGAGCAGTACTTC. Translation gives CASSPLGEGYEQYF. The chain uses TRBV5-1 and TRBJ2-7, with 7 bases identical to TRBD2. The length of the CDR3 is 14 residues. Looked up from germline, CDR1 is SGHRS and CDR2 is YFSETQ. The junction had 8 bases not matched to a gene; V was cut back by 4 bases and J by 4 bases.

This clonotype turned up a few times. The chain combines TRBV2 with TRBJ2-2; the match to TRBD2 covers 7 bases. Looked up from germline, CDR1 is SNHLY and CDR2 is FYNNEI. This CDR3 is 15 amino acids long. The J segment lost 4 bases and the V segment lost 2 bases, leaving 4 bases of the junction unmatched. CDR3 DNA: TGTGCCAGCAGTGAACGGGGGGAGGGCACCGGGGAGCTGTTTTTT. It specifies CASSERGEGTGELFF.

This clonotype was counted only a few times. The V and J genes are TRBV24-1 and TRBJ2-7; D uncertain. This CDR3 has 13 residues. Trimming took 3 bases from V and 1 from J, leaving 6 bases between them. Germline CDR1 reads KGHDR; CDR2 reads SFDVKD. CDR3 residues: CATSDGRSYEQYF. CDR3 nucleotide sequence: TGTGCCACCAGTGATGGCCGATCCTACGAGCAGTACTTC.

In its sample, this clonotype was seen a few times. V and J are TRBV24-1 and TRBJ2-5, with D possibly TRBD2 on 6 matching bases. CDR3 length: 14 amino acids. Germline V gene lookup returns CDR1 KGHDR and CDR2 SFDVKD. Trimming took 7 bases from V and 0 from J, leaving 11 bases between them. The CDR3 sequence: CATRSGGNQETQYF. The CDR3 region has the DNA TGTGCCACCAGAAGCGGCGGGAACCAAGAGACCCAGTACTTC.

The sample holds a few counts of this clonotype. V and J are TRBV5-1 and TRBJ2-7; D ambiguous. The CDR3 sequence is 14 residues long. The germline V gene encodes CDR1 SGHRS and CDR2 YFSETQ. Trimming left V 1 base short and J 2 bases short, with 10 bases between. The CDR3 bases are TGCGCCAGCAGCTTGCCATCTCCTACCTACGAGCAGTACTTC. It is translated as CASSLPSPTYEQYF. Full variable domain (rest looked up from reference TRBV5-1 and TRBJ2-7): KAGVTQTPRYLIKTRGQQVTLSCSPISGHRSVSWYQQTPGQGLQFLFEYFSETQRNKGNFPGRFSGRQFSNSRSEMNVSTLELGDSALYLCASSLPSPTYEQYFGPGTRLTVT.